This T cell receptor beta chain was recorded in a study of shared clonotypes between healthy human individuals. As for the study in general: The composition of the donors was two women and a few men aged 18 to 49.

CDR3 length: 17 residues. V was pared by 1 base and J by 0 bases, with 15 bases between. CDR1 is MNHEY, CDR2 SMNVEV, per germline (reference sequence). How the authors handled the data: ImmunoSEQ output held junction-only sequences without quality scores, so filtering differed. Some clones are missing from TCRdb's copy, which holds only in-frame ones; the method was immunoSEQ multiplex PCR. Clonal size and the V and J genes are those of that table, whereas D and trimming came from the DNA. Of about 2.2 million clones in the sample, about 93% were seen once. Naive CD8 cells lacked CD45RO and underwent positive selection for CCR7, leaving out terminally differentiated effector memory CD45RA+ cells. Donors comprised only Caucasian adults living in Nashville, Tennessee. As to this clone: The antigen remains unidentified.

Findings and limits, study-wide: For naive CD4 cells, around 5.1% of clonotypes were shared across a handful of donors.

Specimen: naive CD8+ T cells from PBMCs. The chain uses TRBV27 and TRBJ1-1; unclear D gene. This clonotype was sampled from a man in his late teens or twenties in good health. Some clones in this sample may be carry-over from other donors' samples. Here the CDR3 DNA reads TGTGCCAGCAGTTTATATGGAGGAGTAGGGATGAACACTGAAGCTTTCTTT. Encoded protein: CASSLYGGVGMNTEAFF.